The 25 T cell receptor beta chains below were found in one sample sequenced in a study of T cell repertoires in cytomegalovirus infection. No antigens are known for them. TCRdb fed the reads into MiXCR, producing one record per CDR3 protein. Seen here are around 710,000 distinct CDR3 sequences, 25% to 35% observed once, and the top ten hold around 12%. The material sequenced was cultured CD8+ T cells from PBMCs, taken from culture after CMV antigen stimulation. All receptors derive from a human donor in good health (CMV status not recorded). Some clones in this sample may be carry-over from other donors' samples.

The gene calls are TRBV12-5 and TRBJ1-2; tentative D call: TRBD1 (5 bases). CDR3 length equals 12 residues. Looked up from germline, CDR1 is LGHNT and CDR2 is FRNRAP. The ends were cut back, 2 bases at V and 6 bases at J, with 7 bases in the middle. CDR3 DNA sequence: TGTGCTAGTGGTTTGTCAGGGAATGGCTACACCTTC. This gives the protein CASGLSGNGYTF.

This clonotype was counted many times. The junction differs from germline at one of its ends, possibly a read error. V and J are TRBV7-7 and TRBJ2-2; D is tentatively TRBD1 or TRBD2 (6 bases each). The length of the CDR3 is 14 residues. Per germline, CDR1 SSHAT and CDR2 FNYEAQ (reference sequence). CDR3 DNA: TGTGCTAGCAGCCCGAGGGGGGTCACCGGGGAGCTGTTTTTT. Protein sequence: CASSPRGVTGELFF.

The gene calls are TRBV6-1 and TRBJ2-1; 10 bases align to TRBD2. The CDR3 runs 16 residues. V was clipped by 5 bases and J by 8 bases; unmatched bases: 12. Germline values: CDR1 MNHNS, CDR2 SASEGT. The chain's CDR3 is CASSPHRRLAGDEQFF. CDR3 DNA sequence: TGTGCCAGCAGTCCACACCGACGACTAGCGGGCGATGAGCAGTTCTTC.

The V call is TRBV11-3, the J call TRBJ2-5; maybe TRBD2 (5 bases). CDR3 length: 13 amino acids. V lost 5 bases and J lost 5, with 12 bases in between. The germline V gene encodes CDR1 SGHNT and CDR2 YENEEA. CDR3 coding DNA: TGTGCCAGCAGCGCCGGGGTGTTCGAGACCCAGTACTTC. Translated: CASSAGVFETQYF.

V usage is TRBV2 and J usage is TRBJ2-5, with D perhaps matching TRBD1 (5 bases). The CDR3 consists of 17 residues. V was pared by 8 bases and J by 0 bases, with 22 bases between. Germline V gives CDR1 SNHLY, CDR2 FYNNEI. CDR3 in amino acids: CASSLDGHPLYQETQYF. The DNA for the CDR3 is TGTGCCAGCTCATTGGACGGACATCCATTGTACCAAGAGACCCAGTACTTC.

This clonotype was detected ten times or more. J is TRBJ1-1 and V is TRBV7-9, with TRBD1 matching over 7 bases. Germline V CDR1 and CDR2: SEHNR, FQNEAQ (reference sequence). This CDR3 has 15 amino acids. The V and J ends lost 8 bases and 1 base, in that order; junction bases with no gene match: 10. In DNA form, the CDR3 reads TGTGCCAGCCTTGAAATGGACAGGACGAACACTGAAGCTTTCTTT. Translating it yields CASLEMDRTNTEAFF.

Only a few counts were recorded for this clonotype. V and J are TRBV6-2 or TRBV6-3 and TRBJ1-1; D ambiguous. CDR1 is MNHEY and CDR2 is SVGEGT in the germline V gene. V shed 6 bases and J shed 4 bases, with 15 bases lying between them. The CDR3 loop spans 14 amino acids. CDR3: CASSPGRIGTEAFF. CDR3 DNA: TGTGCCAGCAGCCCCGGACGGATAGGCACTGAAGCTTTCTTT.

A word on this clonotype: The CDR3 carries no conserved terminal phenylalanine or tryptophan, so it likely arises from a read error. V is TRBV7-4 and J is TRBJ1-1; D unclear. V lost 1 base, J lost 5 bases, and 5 bases lay in between. The CDR3 covers 12 residues. Germline V gene lookup returns CDR1 SGHVT and CDR2 SQSDAQ. The CDR3 DNA follows: TGTGCCAGCAGCTTAGGGAGGACTGAAGCTTTCATT. Translated: CASSLGRTEAFI.

This chain uses TRBV12-3 or TRBV12-4 with TRBJ1-4, with D perhaps TRBD1 (5 bases). The CDR3 has 18 residues. V dropped 3 bases and J dropped 6 bases, with 23 bases sitting between them. In nucleotides, the CDR3 is TGTGCCAGCAGTTTCCACCGGGACGTATCAATCCCAGATGAAAAACTGTTTTTT. Protein product: CASSFHRDVSIPDEKLFF.

This clonotype was found a few times. V is TRBV27 and J is TRBJ2-7, with TRBD1 matching 8 bases. The CDR3 length is 15 residues. The germline V gene has CDR1 MNHEY and CDR2 SMNVEV (reference sequence). J lost 3 bases, V lost 2 bases, and 6 bases had no gene match. The DNA for the CDR3 is TGTGCCAGCAGTTTAACGGGACAGGTACGCTACGAGCAGTACGTC. It codes for CASSLTGQVRYEQYV.

J is TRBJ2-3 and V is TRBV7-9; 7 bases match TRBD1. CDR1 is SEHNR and CDR2 is FQNEAQ in the germline V gene (reference sequence). The CDR3 extends over 15 amino acids. V shed 1 base, J shed 8 bases, and the junction held 9 bases outside the gene matches. CDR3 sequence (DNA): TGTGCCAGCAGCTTAGTTGGGGACAGACCAGGTACGCAGTATTTT. Its translation: CASSLVGDRPGTQYF.

A few counts support this clonotype. The chain joins TRBV2 to TRBJ1-1, with a tentative D call TRBD1 (5 bases). The germline CDR1 and CDR2 sequences are SNHLY and FYNNEI. The CDR3 runs to 18 residues. V was cut by 2 bases and J by 3 bases, with 22 bases left in between. The CDR3 protein is CASSEHKRQRTKYTEAFF. CDR3 nucleotide sequence: TGTGCCAGCAGTGAACACAAAAGACAGAGAACGAAGTACACTGAAGCTTTCTTT.

A few counts support this clonotype. The genes are TRBV4-1 and TRBJ1-2; D may be TRBD1 (5 bases). Deletions cut 2 bases from V and 6 bases from J, with 13 bases between. The V gene's germline CDR1 is MGHRA and CDR2 YSYEKL. The CDR3 length is 14 residues. The CDR3 region is CASSQRSQGNGYTF. DNA of the CDR3: TGCGCCAGCAGCCAACGAAGCCAGGGAAATGGCTACACCTTC.

In this sample, this clonotype turned up a few times. The chain recombines TRBV6-1 with TRBJ2-1; D is unclear. The V gene lost 8 bases and the J gene lost 9 bases, with 11 bases spanning the gap. This CDR3 comprises 11 residues. The germline CDR1 and CDR2 sequences are MNHNS and SASEGT. The CDR3 reads CASGFSSEQFF. The DNA for the CDR3 is TGTGCCAGCGGTTTCAGCAGTGAGCAGTTCTTC.

This clonotype was recorded a few times. The rearrangement uses TRBV6-1 and TRBJ2-5; 8 bases align to TRBD2. The V gene's germline CDR1 is MNHNS and CDR2 SASEGT. V lost 5 bases to trimming and J lost 8 bases; unmatched junction nucleotides: 10. The CDR3 loop spans 14 amino acids. The CDR3, as DNA: TGTGCCAGCAGTCTCACTAGCGGAGGATTTACCCAGTACTTC. The encoded protein is CASSLTSGGFTQYF.

V is TRBV6-5 and J is TRBJ1-2, with unresolved D. Trimming took off 0 bases at V and 1 base at J, with 6 bases between the two ends. There are 14 residues in the CDR3. CDR1 MNHEY and CDR2 SVGAGI come from the germline V gene. CDR3 loop: CASSYSSDNYGYTF. CDR3 nucleotides: TGTGCCAGCAGTTACTCGTCGGATAACTATGGCTACACCTTC.

The chain combines TRBV7-9 with TRBJ2-5; 7 nucleotides line up with TRBD2. This CDR3 region has 16 residues. The V gene end was trimmed by 1 base and the J gene end by 4 bases; junction bases not matched to a gene: 9. The V gene's germline CDR1 is SEHNR and CDR2 FQNEAQ (reference sequence). CDR3 protein: CASSLVGGGGGETQYF. Here the CDR3 DNA reads TGTGCCAGCAGCTTAGTCGGTGGGGGGGGGGGAGAGACCCAGTACTTC.

This clonotype has ten or more counts. This chain joins TRBV7-3 and TRBJ2-2; 7 bases fit TRBD2. CDR1 and CDR2 (germline): SGHTA, FQGTGA. The CDR3 is 16 residues long. V was clipped by 5 bases and J by 1 base; unmatched bases: 7. CDR3 DNA: TGTGCCAGCAGCCCCGGGGGGACTGTGAACACCGGGGAGCTGTTTTTT. It is translated as CASSPGGTVNTGELFF. Combining the CDR3 with reference TRBV7-3 and TRBJ2-2 gives the whole variable domain GAGVSQTPSNKVTEKGKYVELRCDPISGHTALYWYRQSLGQGPEFLIYFQGTGAADDSGLPNDRFFAVRPEGSVSTLKIQRTERGDSAVYLCASSPGGTVNTGELFFGEGSRLTVL.

This clonotype has just one count. V usage is TRBV4-1 and J usage is TRBJ2-5; D possibly corresponds to TRBD1 (5 bases). Trimming stripped 1 base from V and 1 base from J, with 13 bases between. Germline CDR1 is MGHRA and CDR2 is YSYEKL. The CDR3 sequence is 16 residues long. DNA for the CDR3: TGCGCCAGCAGCCAAGCCCTCCTAGGGGCCCAAGAGACCCAGTACTTC. It translates to CASSQALLGAQETQYF.

This clonotype appeared a few times. The chain joins TRBV6-1 to TRBJ2-7, with 14 bases fitting TRBD2. Germline values: CDR1 MNHNS, CDR2 SASEGT. CDR3 length equals 17 residues. With V trimmed by 5 bases and J by 0 bases, 6 bases remained unmatched. CDR3 region: CASSPTGTSGGSYEQYF. CDR3 bases: TGTGCCAGCAGTCCAACCGGGACTAGCGGGGGCTCCTACGAGCAGTACTTC.

Comments on this clonotype: A read error may account for a junction end that differs from germline. The chain carries TRBV11-2 and TRBJ1-1; TRBD1 might be the D (5 bases). Germline V CDR1 and CDR2: SGHAT, FQNNGV. This CDR3 is built from 13 residues. The CDR3 reads CASSFGGNAEAFF. CDR3 DNA: TGTGCCAGCAGCTTTGGGGGGAACGCTGAAGCTTTCTTT.

As to this clonotype: The junction departs from germline at one end; a sequencing error may be responsible. CDR3 in DNA: TGTGCCAGCGGACGGCAAACCAATCAACCCCAGCATTTT. Translation gives CASGRQTNQPQHF. V gene TRBV2 combines with J gene TRBJ1-5; the D is unclear. The CDR3 runs to 13 residues. From germline, CDR1 is SNHLY and CDR2 FYNNEI.

The rearrangement joins TRBV4-1 to TRBJ1-1, with D maybe TRBD1 (6 bases). Germline CDR1 and CDR2: MGHRA and YSYEKL. V shed 0 bases and J shed 5 bases, with 13 bases lying between them. This CDR3 region has 15 residues. The CDR3 DNA is TGCGCCAGCAGCCAAGATAACGCAGGGGATACTGAAGCTTTCTTT. Its translation: CASSQDNAGDTEAFF.

The table lists this clonotype with a few counts. This chain links TRBV7-8 with TRBJ2-3; 10 nucleotides match TRBD2. Per the germline V gene, CDR1 is SGHVS and CDR2 is FQNEAQ. The CDR3 is 17 amino acids. The V and J ends lost 1 base and 1 base, in that order; junction bases with no gene match: 5. The CDR3 region is CASSLVTGTSGTDTQYF. The CDR3 DNA is TGTGCCAGCAGCTTAGTTACCGGGACTAGCGGCACAGATACGCAGTATTTT.

This clonotype appeared many times. The chain employs TRBV7-9 and TRBJ2-2; 12 bases align to TRBD2. This CDR3 comprises 18 residues. Germline V CDR1 and CDR2: SEHNR, FQNEAQ (reference sequence). Trimming at V came to 0 bases and at J to 2 bases, leaving 4 bases not matched to a gene. The CDR3 protein is CASSLATSGGHNTGELFF. CDR3 sequence (DNA): TGTGCCAGCAGCTTAGCGACTAGCGGGGGCCATAACACCGGGGAGCTGTTTTTT. The whole variable domain, filled in from reference TRBV7-9 and TRBJ2-2, reads DTGVSQNPRHKITKRGQNVTFRCDPISEHNRLYWYRQTLGQGPEFLTYFQNEAQLEKSRLLSDRFSAERPKGSFSTLEIQRTEQGDSAMYLCASSLATSGGHNTGELFFGEGSRLTVL.